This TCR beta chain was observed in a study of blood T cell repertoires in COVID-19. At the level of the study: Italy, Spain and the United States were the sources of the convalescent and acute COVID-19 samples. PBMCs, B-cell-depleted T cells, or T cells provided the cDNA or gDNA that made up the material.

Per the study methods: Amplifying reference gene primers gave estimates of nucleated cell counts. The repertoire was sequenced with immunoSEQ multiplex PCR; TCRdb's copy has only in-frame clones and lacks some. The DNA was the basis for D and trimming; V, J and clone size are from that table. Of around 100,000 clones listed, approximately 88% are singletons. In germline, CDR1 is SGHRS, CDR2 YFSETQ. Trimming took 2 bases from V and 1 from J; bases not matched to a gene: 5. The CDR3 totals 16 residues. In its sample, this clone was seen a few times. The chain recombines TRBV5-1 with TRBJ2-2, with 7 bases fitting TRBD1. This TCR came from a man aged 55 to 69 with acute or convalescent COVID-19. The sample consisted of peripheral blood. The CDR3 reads CASSLDRALNTGELFF. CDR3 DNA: TGCGCCAGCAGCTTAGACAGGGCCTTGAACACCGGGGAGCTGTTTTTT.